Following are 21 T cell receptor beta chains from one sample sequenced in a study of Graves' ophthalmopathy and Graves' hyperthyroidism. The sequenced template was RNA, covering the TCR beta CDR3 region. Second-round multiplex PCR came after a first-round RT-PCR that employed HTBI primers. TCRdb recomputed calls from the multiplex PCR reads with MiXCR, one row per CDR3 protein. This table holds more than 1,000,000 distinct CDR3 sequences, roughly 35% found once. The sequenced sample consisted of peripheral blood or thyroid tissue (not recorded which). The source of these receptors is an adult man with Graves' hyperthyroidism.

The chain joins TRBV20-1 to TRBJ1-1; TRBD1 might be the D (6 bases). CDR3 length equals 15 residues. Germline V gene data show CDR1 as DFQATT and CDR2 as SNEGSKA (reference sequence). The V and J ends lost 4 bases and 3 bases respectively, with 18 bases between them. CDR3 sequence reads: CSAITGMSGDTEAFF. CDR3 bases: TGCAGTGCTATCACAGGGATGAGCGGGGACACTGAAGCTTTCTTT.

This clonotype came up once. J is TRBJ2-7 and V is TRBV27; TRBD1 agrees at 9 bases. The V gene's germline CDR1 is MNHEY and CDR2 SMNVEV (reference sequence). V was clipped by 1 base and J by 3 bases; unmatched bases: 4. This CDR3 spans 15 amino acids. DNA of the CDR3: TGTGCCAGCAGTTTATGGACAGGGGAGGTCTACGAGCAGTACTTC. Translation: CASSLWTGEVYEQYF.

The chain recombines TRBV5-1 with TRBJ2-7, with 12 nucleotides matching TRBD2. Trimming took 0 bases from V and 5 from J; bases not matched to a gene: 6. Germline V gene sequence: CDR1 SGHRS, CDR2 YFSETQ. This CDR3 contains 16 residues. The chain's CDR3 is CASSLGTSGIVNEQYF. The CDR3, as DNA: TGCGCCAGCAGCTTGGGGACTAGCGGGATTGTGAACGAGCAGTACTTC.

CDR3 protein: CASSATTNTGELFF. DNA for the CDR3: TGCGCCAGCAGCGCCACTACGAACACCGGGGAGCTGTTTTTT. The chain links TRBV5-1 to TRBJ2-2; D not certain. The V end was cut by 4 bases, the J end by 0 bases, with 7 bases between. Germline V CDR1 and CDR2: SGHRS, YFSETQ. The length of the CDR3 is 14 residues.

Many counts were recorded for this clonotype. The chain couples TRBV12-3 or TRBV12-4 to TRBJ1-2; 8 nucleotides line up with TRBD1. V was clipped by 4 bases and J by 2 bases; unmatched bases: 6. The CDR3 is made up of 15 amino acids. In DNA form, the CDR3 reads TGTGCCAGCAGTTCGTCCGGGACAGGCAACTATGGCTACACCTTC. It specifies CASSSSGTGNYGYTF.

This clonotype was observed many times. V is TRBV2 and J is TRBJ2-7; TRBD1 agrees at 9 bases. Germline V gives CDR1 SNHLY, CDR2 FYNNEI. The CDR3 runs 14 residues. V gave up 3 bases and J gave up 4 bases; unmatched junction bases: 4. CDR3 DNA sequence: TGTGCCAGCAGTGATACGGACAGGGGTTACGAGCAGTACTTC. It translates to CASSDTDRGYEQYF.

V is TRBV7-8 and J is TRBJ2-5; D might be TRBD1 or TRBD2, each matching 6 bases. The germline CDR1 and CDR2 sequences are SGHVS and FQNEAQ. The germline V and J ends were trimmed by 5 bases and 5 bases, with 15 bases remaining between them. The CDR3 has 14 residues. CDR3 in amino acids: CASSIRGPRETQYF. The CDR3 DNA reads TGTGCCAGCAGCATCCGGGGGCCGAGGGAGACCCAGTACTTC.

This clonotype was detected only a few times. The rearrangement links TRBV11-2 to TRBJ1-2; D unresolved. The CDR3 extends over 15 amino acids. Looked up from germline, CDR1 is SGHAT and CDR2 is FQNNGV. The germline V and J ends were trimmed by 5 bases and 1 base, with 14 bases remaining between them. The CDR3 reads CASSPTPVINYGYTF. DNA for the CDR3: TGTGCCAGCAGCCCCACACCCGTAATTAACTATGGCTACACCTTC. Using reference TRBV11-2 and TRBJ1-2 for the parts outside the CDR3, the full variable domain is EAGVAQSPRYKIIEKRQSVAFWCNPISGHATLYWYQQILGQGPKLLIQFQNNGVVDDSQLPKDRFSAERLKGVDSTLKIQPAKLEDSAVYLCASSPTPVINYGYTFGSGTRLTVV.

The sample holds a few counts of this clonotype. The rearrangement joins TRBV12-3 or TRBV12-4 to TRBJ1-1; 7 bases agree with TRBD1. After removal of 4 bases from V and 5 bases from J, the junction contained 10 bases not matched to a gene. The CDR3 is 15 amino acids. Written as DNA, the CDR3 is TGTGCCAGCAGTTACCAATCCACAGGGGAGACTGAAGCTTTCTTT. Amino acid sequence: CASSYQSTGETEAFF.

The V gene is TRBV10-3, the J gene TRBJ1-1; TRBD1 matches 7 bases. CDR1 ENHRY and CDR2 SYGVKD come from the germline V gene. The length of the CDR3 is 13 residues. V lost 7 bases, J lost 5 bases, and 7 bases stayed unmatched. The CDR3 is CAINDAGGTEAFF. Written as DNA, the CDR3 is TGTGCCATCAATGACGCAGGGGGAACTGAAGCTTTCTTT.

The chain recombines TRBV19 with TRBJ1-1; perhaps TRBD1 as D (5 bases). This CDR3 has 15 amino acids. Trimming pared 3 bases from V and 1 base from J, leaving 12 bases between. Looked up from germline, CDR1 is LNHDA and CDR2 is SQIVND (reference sequence). The CDR3 protein is CASSIKGTANTEAFF. The CDR3 DNA follows: TGTGCCAGTAGTATTAAGGGGACGGCGAACACTGAAGCTTTCTTT.

This clonotype was recorded at least ten times. The chain joins TRBV2 to TRBJ2-5; 9 nucleotides align to TRBD1. Germline V gene data show CDR1 as SNHLY and CDR2 as FYNNEI. The CDR3 covers 15 residues. Trimming took 3 bases from V and 5 from J; bases not matched to a gene: 7. The chain's CDR3 is CASSEGDRGAETQYF. In DNA, the CDR3 is TGTGCCAGCAGTGAGGGAGACAGGGGGGCGGAGACCCAGTACTTC.

The count of this clonotype is one. The junction departs from the called germline gene at one end, perhaps through a read error. The chain uses TRBV11-1 and TRBJ2-6; D gene ambiguous. This CDR3 contains 9 residues. CDR1 is SGHAT, CDR2 FQDESV, per germline (reference sequence). The chain's CDR3 is CASSDTEAF. CDR3 sequence (DNA): TGTGCCAGCAGCGACACTGAAGCTTTC. Supplemented by reference TRBV11-1 and TRBJ2-6, the full variable domain reads EAEVAQSPRYKITEKSQAVAFWCDPISGHATLYWYRQILGQGPELLVQFQDESVVDDSQLPKDRFSAERLKGVDSTLKIQPAELGDSAMYLCASSDTEAFGAGSRLTVL.

As for this clonotype: Since a much larger clone is just one base distant, this may be a read error. The chain employs TRBV12-3 or TRBV12-4 and TRBJ1-2; D remains unclear. Trimming removed 2 bases at V and 6 bases at J, with 10 bases between. The CDR3 loop spans 13 amino acids. Here the CDR3 reads CASSLLPEHGYTF. The CDR3 DNA is TGTGCCAGCAGTTTATTGCCTGAGCATGGCTACACCTTC.

This clonotype was found many times. The rearrangement links TRBV7-6 to TRBJ1-5; the D is unclear. Trimming took off 6 bases at V and 5 bases at J, with 11 bases between the two ends. Germline CDR1 and CDR2: SGHVS and FNYEAQ. This CDR3 contains 13 residues. The CDR3 DNA reads as TGTGCCAGCAGTACTCAGAGGGATCAGCCCCAGCATTTT. Amino acids: CASSTQRDQPQHF.

This clonotype appeared many times. The gene calls are TRBV20-1 and TRBJ2-5; a weak D match, TRBD1 (5 bases). V lost 3 bases to trimming and J lost 1 base, with 9 bases between them. The CDR3 runs to 13 residues. Looked up from germline, CDR1 is DFQATT and CDR2 is SNEGSKA (reference sequence). As DNA, the CDR3 is TGCAGTGCTAGTGGACATCGCCAAGAGACCCAGTACTTC. Translating it yields CSASGHRQETQYF.

This clonotype has just one count. The junction differs from germline at one of its ends, possibly a read error. This sequence joins TRBV10-3 and TRBJ1-2, with D possibly matching TRBD1 (6 bases). The germline gives CDR1 ENHRY, CDR2 SYGVKD. The CDR3 extends over 17 amino acids. CDR3: CASSSVPDSLLNYGYTF. The CDR3 region has the DNA TGTGCCAGCAGTTCCGTCCCGGACAGTCTTTTAAACTATGGCTACACCTTC.

This chain links TRBV10-3 with TRBJ2-7; 8 positions agree with TRBD2. The germline V gene encodes CDR1 ENHRY and CDR2 SYGVKD. Trimming at V came to 10 bases and at J to 3 bases, leaving 8 bases not matched to a gene. This CDR3 comprises 13 residues. DNA of the CDR3: TGTGCCAGCACCCCAGCGGGGGACTACGAGCAGTACTTC. It is translated as CASTPAGDYEQYF.

In this sample, this clonotype turned up many times. The chain has TRBV2 and TRBJ2-6, with 7 bases lining up with TRBD1. Per the germline V gene, CDR1 is SNHLY and CDR2 is FYNNEI. The CDR3 loop spans 14 amino acids. After removal of 7 bases from V and 2 bases from J, the junction contained 2 bases not matched to a gene. The CDR3 region is CASKGQAGANVLTF. Written as DNA, the CDR3 is TGTGCCAGCAAAGGACAGGCTGGGGCCAACGTCCTGACTTTC.

This clonotype was detected many times. This sequence joins TRBV11-2 and TRBJ2-5, with TRBD1 as a possible D gene (5 bases). In germline, CDR1 is SGHAT, CDR2 FQNNGV. V shed 2 bases and J shed 6 bases, with 16 bases lying between them. The CDR3 sequence is 15 residues long. The CDR3 DNA reads as TGTGCCAGCAGCTTACTCCGTGGCAGGGTCAAGACCCAGTACTTC. The encoded protein is CASSLLRGRVKTQYF.

This clonotype occurred many times. J is TRBJ2-3 and V is TRBV24-1, with D possibly TRBD1 on 5 matching bases. Trimming removed 1 base at V and 0 bases at J, with 7 bases between. The CDR3 contains 15 residues. The germline V gene encodes CDR1 KGHDR and CDR2 SFDVKD. The CDR3 DNA reads as TGTGCCACCAGTGATTTAAGACAGAGCACAGATACGCAGTATTTT. Encoded protein: CATSDLRQSTDTQYF.